This T cell receptor (beta chain) emerged from a study of CD8+CD57+ T cells in acquired aplastic anemia. Study-wide background: Sorted CD4+ and CD8+ cells gave an average of about 3.4 ug of DNA.

TCR beta VDJ and CDR3 profiles were obtained from a genomic DNA template. From the reads, TCRdb called clonotypes with MiXCR, one entry per CDR3 protein. The sample carries about 58,000 distinct CDR3 sequences, roughly three fifths recorded once. Whole-study results and caveats: CD8+ Simpson's diversity did not differ significantly between patients and controls. Patients and controls had in common 25 to 35 CD8+ CDR3 sequences.

For sequencing, patients were chosen who had shown expansion of CD8+CD57+ cells by flow cytometry. A note on this clonotype: Its target is unknown.

This CDR3 is built from 12 residues. Germline CDR1 reads MGHDK; CDR2 reads SYGVNS. V shed 6 bases and J shed 3 bases, with 9 bases lying between them. The sequenced sample was sorted CD4+, CD8+, or CD8+CD57+ T cells (not recorded which) from PBMCs. The source is a human donor with aplastic anemia. The J gene is TRBJ2-7, the V gene TRBV25-1; D perhaps matches TRBD2 (5 bases). The CDR3 nucleotides read TGTGCCAGCAGCCGGGGAATCTACGAGCAGTACTTC. Its translation is CASSRGIYEQYF.